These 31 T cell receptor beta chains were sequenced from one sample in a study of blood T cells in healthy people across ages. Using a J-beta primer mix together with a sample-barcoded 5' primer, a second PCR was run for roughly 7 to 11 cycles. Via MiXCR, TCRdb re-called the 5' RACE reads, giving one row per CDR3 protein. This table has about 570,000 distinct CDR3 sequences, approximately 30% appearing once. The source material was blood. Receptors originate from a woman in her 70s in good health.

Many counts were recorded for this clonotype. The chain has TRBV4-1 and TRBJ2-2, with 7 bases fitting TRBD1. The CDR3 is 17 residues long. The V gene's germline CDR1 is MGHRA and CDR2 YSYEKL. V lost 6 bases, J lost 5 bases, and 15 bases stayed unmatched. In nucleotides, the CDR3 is TGCGCCAGCAGTTCCCCCCGGGACAGTTATCAGACCGGGGAGCTGTTTTTT. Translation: CASSSPRDSYQTGELFF.

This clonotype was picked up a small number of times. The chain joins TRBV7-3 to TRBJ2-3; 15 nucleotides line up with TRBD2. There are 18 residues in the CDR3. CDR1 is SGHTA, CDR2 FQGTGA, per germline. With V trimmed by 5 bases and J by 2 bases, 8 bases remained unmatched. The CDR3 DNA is TGTGCCAGCAGCATAGGACTAGCGGGGGGGACGATCACAGATACGCAGTATTTT. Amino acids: CASSIGLAGGTITDTQYF.

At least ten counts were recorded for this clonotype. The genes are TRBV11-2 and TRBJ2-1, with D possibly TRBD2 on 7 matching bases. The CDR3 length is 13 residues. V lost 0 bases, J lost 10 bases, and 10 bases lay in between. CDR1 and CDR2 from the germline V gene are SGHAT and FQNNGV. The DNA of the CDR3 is TGTGCCAGCAGCTTAGATAGGGGGGGAGAGCAGTTCTTC. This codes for CASSLDRGGEQFF.

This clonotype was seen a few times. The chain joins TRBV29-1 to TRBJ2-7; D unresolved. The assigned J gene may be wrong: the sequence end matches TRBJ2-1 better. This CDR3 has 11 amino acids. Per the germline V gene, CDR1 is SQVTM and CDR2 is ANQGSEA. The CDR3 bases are TGCAGCGTTGTTAACTTATATGAGCAGTTCTTC. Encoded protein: CSVVNLYEQFF.

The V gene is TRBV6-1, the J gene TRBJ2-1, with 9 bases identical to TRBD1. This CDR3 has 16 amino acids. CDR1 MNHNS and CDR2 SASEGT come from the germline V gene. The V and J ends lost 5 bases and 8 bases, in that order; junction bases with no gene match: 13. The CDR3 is CASSLITGGKEYEQFF. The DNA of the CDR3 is TGTGCCAGCAGTCTAATCACAGGGGGCAAGGAATATGAGCAGTTCTTC.

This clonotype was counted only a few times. CDR3 in amino acids: CATSLRLAGDQETQYF. DNA for the CDR3: TGTGCCACCAGCCTCAGACTAGCGGGGGATCAAGAGACCCAGTACTTC. The chain recombines TRBV15 with TRBJ2-5; 12 nucleotides line up with TRBD2. The CDR3 runs to 16 residues. The germline V gene has CDR1 LNHNV and CDR2 YYDKDF (reference sequence). With 5 bases clipped from V and 2 bases from J, the junction kept 6 bases outside the gene matches.

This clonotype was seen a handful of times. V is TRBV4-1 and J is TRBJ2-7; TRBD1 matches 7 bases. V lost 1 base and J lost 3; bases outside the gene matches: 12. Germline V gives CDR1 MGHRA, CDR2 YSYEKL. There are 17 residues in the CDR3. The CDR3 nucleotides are TGCGCCAGCAGCCAAGGACAGGGTAACGCCGGTAACTACGAGCAGTACTTC. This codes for CASSQGQGNAGNYEQYF.

The CDR3 loop reads CASSQDFWTGQTNEKLFF. CDR3 DNA: TGCGCCAGCAGCCAAGATTTCTGGACGGGACAGACTAATGAAAAACTGTTTTTT. V is TRBV4-3 and J is TRBJ1-4; 7 bases line up with TRBD1. The length of the CDR3 is 18 residues. V shed 0 bases, J shed 2 bases, and the junction held 9 bases outside the gene matches. Germline V gene sequence: CDR1 LGHNA, CDR2 YSLEER.

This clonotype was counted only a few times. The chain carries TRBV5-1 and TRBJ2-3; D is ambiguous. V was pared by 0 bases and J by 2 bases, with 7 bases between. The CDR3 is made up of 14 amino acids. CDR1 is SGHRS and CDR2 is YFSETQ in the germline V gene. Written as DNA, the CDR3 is TGCGCCAGCAGCTTGGAAGCTATCACAGATACGCAGTATTTT. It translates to CASSLEAITDTQYF.

This chain's CDR3 is CASSSSRGGKLFF. The DNA for the CDR3 is TGTGCCAGCAGCTCCAGCAGGGGGGGGAAACTGTTTTTT. The chain employs TRBV7-2 and TRBJ1-4, with 7 nucleotides matching TRBD1. The CDR3 spans 13 residues. Germline CDR1 and CDR2: SGHTA and FQGNSA. Germline trimming cut 4 bases from V and 11 bases from J; bases unmatched to any gene: 7.

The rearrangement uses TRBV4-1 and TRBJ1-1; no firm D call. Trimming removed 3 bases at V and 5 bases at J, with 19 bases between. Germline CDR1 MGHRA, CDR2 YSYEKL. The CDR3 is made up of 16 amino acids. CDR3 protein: CASSQENRHGGTEAFF. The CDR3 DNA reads TGCGCCAGCAGCCAGGAAAACCGACACGGTGGGACTGAAGCTTTCTTT.

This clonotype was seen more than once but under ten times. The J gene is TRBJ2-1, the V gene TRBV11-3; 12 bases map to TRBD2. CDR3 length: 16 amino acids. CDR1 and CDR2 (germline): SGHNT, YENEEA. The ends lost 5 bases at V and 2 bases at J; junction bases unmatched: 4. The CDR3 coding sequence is TGTGCCAGCAGCCTAGGACTAGCGGGGCCCTACAATGAGCAGTTCTTC. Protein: CASSLGLAGPYNEQFF.

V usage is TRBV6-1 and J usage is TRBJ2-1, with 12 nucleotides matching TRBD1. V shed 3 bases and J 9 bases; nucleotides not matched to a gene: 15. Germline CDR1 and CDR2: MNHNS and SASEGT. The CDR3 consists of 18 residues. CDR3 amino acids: CASSESPGQGASFPEQFF. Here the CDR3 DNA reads TGTGCCAGCAGTGAGAGTCCGGGACAGGGGGCTTCATTCCCTGAGCAGTTCTTC.

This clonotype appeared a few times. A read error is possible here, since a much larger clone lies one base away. The DNA of the CDR3 is TGCAGTGCCAAGATACTAGACCAAGAGGCCCAGTACTTC. Protein: CSAKILDQEAQYF. The chain employs TRBV20-1 and TRBJ2-5; the D gene is possibly TRBD2 (5 bases). Germline V lookup: CDR1 DFQATT, CDR2 SNEGSKA (reference sequence). The CDR3 contains 13 residues.

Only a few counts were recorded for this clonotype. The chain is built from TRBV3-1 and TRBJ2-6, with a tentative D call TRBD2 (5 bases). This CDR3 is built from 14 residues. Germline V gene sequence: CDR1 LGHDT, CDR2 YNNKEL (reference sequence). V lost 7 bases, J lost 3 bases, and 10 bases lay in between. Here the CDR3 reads CASMVGGGANVLTF. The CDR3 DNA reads TGTGCCAGCATGGTCGGAGGTGGGGCCAACGTCCTGACTTTC.

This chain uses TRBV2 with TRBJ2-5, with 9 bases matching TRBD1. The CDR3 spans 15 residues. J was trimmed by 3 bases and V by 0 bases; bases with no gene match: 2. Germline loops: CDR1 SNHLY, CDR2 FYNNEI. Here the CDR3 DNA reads TGTGCCAGCAGTGAAGCGAGGACAGGGGAAGAGACCCAGTACTTC. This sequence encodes CASSEARTGEETQYF.

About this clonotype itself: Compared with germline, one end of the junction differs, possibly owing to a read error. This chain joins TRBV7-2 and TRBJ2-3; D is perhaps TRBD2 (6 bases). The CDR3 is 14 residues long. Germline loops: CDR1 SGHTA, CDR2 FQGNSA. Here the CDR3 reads CACSLAVATDTQYF. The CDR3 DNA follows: TGTGCCTGCAGCTTAGCGGTAGCCACAGATACGCAGTATTTT.

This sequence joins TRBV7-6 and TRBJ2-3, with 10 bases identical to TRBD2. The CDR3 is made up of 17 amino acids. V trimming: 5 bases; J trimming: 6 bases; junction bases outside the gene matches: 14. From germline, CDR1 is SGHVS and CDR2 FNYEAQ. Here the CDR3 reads CASSPGRTSGSFDTQYF. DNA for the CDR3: TGTGCCAGCAGCCCAGGACGGACTAGCGGTTCATTCGATACGCAGTATTTT.

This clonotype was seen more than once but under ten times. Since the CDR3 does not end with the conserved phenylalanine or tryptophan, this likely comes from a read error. This CDR3 reads CASSPTASGGTKTDTQYL. The CDR3 nucleotides are TGTGCCAGCAGCCCTACCGCGAGCGGGGGGACTAAAACGGATACGCAGTATCTT. V is TRBV7-2 and J is TRBJ2-3, with 9 bases matching TRBD2. The CDR3 spans 18 residues. Germline CDR1 and CDR2: SGHTA and FQGNSA. Losses at the gene ends were 5 bases for V and 6 bases for J; bases not matched to a gene: 18.

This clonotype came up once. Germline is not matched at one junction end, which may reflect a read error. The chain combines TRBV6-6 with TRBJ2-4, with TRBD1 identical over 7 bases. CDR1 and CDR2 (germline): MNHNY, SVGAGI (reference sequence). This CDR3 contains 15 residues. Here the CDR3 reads CASSFQQGIKNIRYF. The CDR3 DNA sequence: TGTGCCAGCAGTTTCCAACAGGGGATTAAAAACATTCGGTACTTC.

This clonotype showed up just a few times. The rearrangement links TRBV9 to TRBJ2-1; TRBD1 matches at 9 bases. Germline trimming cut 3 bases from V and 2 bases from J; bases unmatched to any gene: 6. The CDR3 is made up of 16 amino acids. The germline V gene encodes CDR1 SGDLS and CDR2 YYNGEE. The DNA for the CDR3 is TGTGCCAGCAGCGCCAGTCGACAGGGGGCCTACAATGAGCAGTTCTTC. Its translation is CASSASRQGAYNEQFF.

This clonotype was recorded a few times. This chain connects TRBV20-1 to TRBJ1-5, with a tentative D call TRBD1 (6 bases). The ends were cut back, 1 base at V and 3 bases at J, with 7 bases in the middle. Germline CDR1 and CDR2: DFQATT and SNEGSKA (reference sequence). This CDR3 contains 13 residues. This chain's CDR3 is CSARGTVNQPQHF. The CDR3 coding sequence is TGCAGTGCTAGAGGGACAGTCAATCAGCCCCAGCATTTT.

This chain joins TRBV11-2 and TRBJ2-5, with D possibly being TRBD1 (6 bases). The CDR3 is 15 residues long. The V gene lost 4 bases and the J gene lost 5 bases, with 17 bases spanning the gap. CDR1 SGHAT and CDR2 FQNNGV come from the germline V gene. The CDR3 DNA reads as TGTGCCAGCAGCTCCCGTTTATTAGACAGGGAGACCCAGTACTTC. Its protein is CASSSRLLDRETQYF.

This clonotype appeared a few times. This CDR3 reads CASSLDGAGQTQYF. CDR3 nucleotide sequence: TGCGCCAGCAGCTTGGACGGAGCAGGACAGACCCAGTACTTC. This chain connects TRBV5-1 to TRBJ2-5; no definite D call. The CDR3 covers 14 residues. V was cut by 0 bases and J by 6 bases, with 12 bases left in between. CDR1 is SGHRS, CDR2 YFSETQ, per germline. Together with reference TRBV5-1 and TRBJ2-5, the CDR3 gives the full variable domain: KAGVTQTPRYLIKTRGQQVTLSCSPISGHRSVSWYQQTPGQGLQFLFEYFSETQRNKGNFPGRFSGRQFSNSRSEMNVSTLELGDSALYLCASSLDGAGQTQYFGPGTRLLVL.

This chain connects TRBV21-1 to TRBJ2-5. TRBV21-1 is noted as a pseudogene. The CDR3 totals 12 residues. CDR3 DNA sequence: TGTGCCAGCAGCAAACGTCAAGAGACCCAGTACTTC. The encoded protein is CASSKRQETQYF.

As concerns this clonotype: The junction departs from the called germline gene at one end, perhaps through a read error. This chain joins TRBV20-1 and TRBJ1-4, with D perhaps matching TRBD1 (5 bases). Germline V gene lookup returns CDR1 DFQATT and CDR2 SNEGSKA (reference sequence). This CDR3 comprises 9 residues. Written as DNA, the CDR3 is TGCAGTGCTAGCAGGGATCGGGTTTTT. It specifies CSASRDRVF.

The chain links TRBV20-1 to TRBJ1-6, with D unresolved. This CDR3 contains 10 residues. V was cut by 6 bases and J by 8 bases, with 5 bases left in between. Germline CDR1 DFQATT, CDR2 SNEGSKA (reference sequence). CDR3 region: CSAGDSPLHF. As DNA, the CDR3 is TGCAGTGCCGGGGATTCACCCCTCCACTTT.

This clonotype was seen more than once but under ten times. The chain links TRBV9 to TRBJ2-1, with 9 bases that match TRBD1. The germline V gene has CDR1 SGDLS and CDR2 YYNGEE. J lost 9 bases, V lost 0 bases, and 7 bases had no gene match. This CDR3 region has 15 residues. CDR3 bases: TGTGCCAGCAGCGTAGGGGGACAGGGAGTTCTTGAGCAGTTCTTC. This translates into CASSVGGQGVLEQFF.

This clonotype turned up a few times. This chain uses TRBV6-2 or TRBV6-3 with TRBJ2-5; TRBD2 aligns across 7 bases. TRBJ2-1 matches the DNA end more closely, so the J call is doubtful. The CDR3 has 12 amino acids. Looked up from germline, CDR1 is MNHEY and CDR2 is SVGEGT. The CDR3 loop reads CAIRPGGNEQFF. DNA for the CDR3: TGTGCCATCCGTCCGGGAGGTAATGAGCAGTTCTTC.

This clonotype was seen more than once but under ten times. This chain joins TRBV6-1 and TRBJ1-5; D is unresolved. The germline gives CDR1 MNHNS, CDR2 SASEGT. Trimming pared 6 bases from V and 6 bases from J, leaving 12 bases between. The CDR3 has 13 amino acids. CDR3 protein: CASRTARSQPQHF. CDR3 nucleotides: TGTGCCAGCAGAACCGCAAGGAGTCAGCCCCAGCATTTT.

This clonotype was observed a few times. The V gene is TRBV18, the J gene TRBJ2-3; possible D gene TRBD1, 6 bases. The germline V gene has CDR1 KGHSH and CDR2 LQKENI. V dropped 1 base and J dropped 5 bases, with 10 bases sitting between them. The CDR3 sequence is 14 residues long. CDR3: CASSPRGHLDTQYF. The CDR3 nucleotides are TGTGCCAGCTCACCACGGGGACATCTAGATACGCAGTATTTT.